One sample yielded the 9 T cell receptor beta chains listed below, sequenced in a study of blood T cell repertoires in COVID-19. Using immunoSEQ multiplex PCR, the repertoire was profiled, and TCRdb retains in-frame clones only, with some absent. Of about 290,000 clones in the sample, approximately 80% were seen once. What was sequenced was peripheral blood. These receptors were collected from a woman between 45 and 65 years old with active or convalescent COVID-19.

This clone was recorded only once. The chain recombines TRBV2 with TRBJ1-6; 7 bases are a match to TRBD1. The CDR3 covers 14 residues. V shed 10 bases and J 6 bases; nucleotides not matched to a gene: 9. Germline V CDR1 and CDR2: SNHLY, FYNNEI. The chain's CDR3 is CAISGQRVNSPLHF. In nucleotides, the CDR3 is TGTGCCATCTCGGGACAGAGGGTTAATTCACCCCTCCACTTT.

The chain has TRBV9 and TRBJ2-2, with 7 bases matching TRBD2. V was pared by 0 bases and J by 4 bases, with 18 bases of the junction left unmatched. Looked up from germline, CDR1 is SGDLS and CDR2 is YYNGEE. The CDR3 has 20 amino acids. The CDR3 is CASSVAPLASGPWGTGELFF. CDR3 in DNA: TGTGCCAGCAGCGTAGCTCCCCTTGCTAGCGGCCCTTGGGGCACCGGGGAGCTGTTTTTT.

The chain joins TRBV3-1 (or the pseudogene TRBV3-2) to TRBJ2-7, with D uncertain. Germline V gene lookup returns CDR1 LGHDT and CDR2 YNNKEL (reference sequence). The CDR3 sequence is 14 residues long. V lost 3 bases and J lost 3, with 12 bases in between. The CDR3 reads CASSHDFRRYEQYF. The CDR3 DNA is TGTGCCAGCAGCCATGACTTTCGTCGCTACGAGCAGTACTTC.

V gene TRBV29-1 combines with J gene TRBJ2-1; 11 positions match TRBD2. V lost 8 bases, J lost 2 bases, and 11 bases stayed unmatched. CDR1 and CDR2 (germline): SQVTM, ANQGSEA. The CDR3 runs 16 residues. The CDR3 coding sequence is TGCAGCTTCACTAGCGGGAGTGGGAAAGCCTACAATGAGCAGTTCTTC. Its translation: CSFTSGSGKAYNEQFF.

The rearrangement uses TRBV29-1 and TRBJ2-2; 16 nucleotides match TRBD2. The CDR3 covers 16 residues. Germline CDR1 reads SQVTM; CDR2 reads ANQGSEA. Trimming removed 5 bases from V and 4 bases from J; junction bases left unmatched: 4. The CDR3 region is CSVTGTSGRATGELFF. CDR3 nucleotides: TGCAGCGTTACCGGGACTAGCGGGAGGGCCACCGGGGAGCTGTTTTTT.

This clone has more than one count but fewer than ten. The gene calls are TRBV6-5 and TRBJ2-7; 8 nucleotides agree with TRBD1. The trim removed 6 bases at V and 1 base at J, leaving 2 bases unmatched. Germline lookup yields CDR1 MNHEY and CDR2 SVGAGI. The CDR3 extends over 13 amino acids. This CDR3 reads CASRTGASYEQYF. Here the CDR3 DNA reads TGTGCCAGCAGGACAGGGGCTTCCTACGAGCAGTACTTC.

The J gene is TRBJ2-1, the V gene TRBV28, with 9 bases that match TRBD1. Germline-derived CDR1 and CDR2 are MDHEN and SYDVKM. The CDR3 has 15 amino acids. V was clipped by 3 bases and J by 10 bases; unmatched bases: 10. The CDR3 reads CASSFRDRDYKEQFF. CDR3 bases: TGTGCCAGCAGTTTCCGGGACAGGGACTATAAGGAGCAGTTCTTC.

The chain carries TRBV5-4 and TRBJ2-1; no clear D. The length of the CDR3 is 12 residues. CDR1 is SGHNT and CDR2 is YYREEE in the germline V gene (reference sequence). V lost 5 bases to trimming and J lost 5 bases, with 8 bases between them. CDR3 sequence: CASRLQHNEQFF. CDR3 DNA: TGTGCCAGCAGACTCCAACACAATGAGCAGTTCTTC.

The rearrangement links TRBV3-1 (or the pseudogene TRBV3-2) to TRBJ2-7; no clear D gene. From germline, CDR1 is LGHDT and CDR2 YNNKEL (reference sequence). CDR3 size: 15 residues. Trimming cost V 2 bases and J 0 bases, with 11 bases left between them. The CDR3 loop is CASSQTPSSSYEQYF. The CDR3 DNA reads TGTGCCAGCAGCCAAACCCCTTCGAGCTCCTACGAGCAGTACTTC.